The next 22 T cell receptor beta chains were all read from a single sample in a study of cytomegalovirus exposure and HLA in healthy donors. The PCR had 60 Vbeta and 13 Jbeta primers. Sequencing used immunoSEQ multiplex PCR; TCRdb keeps in-frame clones, though not all of them. The profile covers 150,000 to 200,000 clones, with 60% to 80% appearing a single time and around an eighth taken by the ten largest. Sequenced input: PBMCs. The receptors stem from a man aged 50 to 59 in good health and CMV-seropositive.

This clone was counted once. The V call is TRBV7-9, the J call TRBJ1-1, with 7 bases aligning to TRBD1. Germline CDR1 is SEHNR and CDR2 is FQNEAQ (reference sequence). The V segment lost 3 bases and the J segment 1 base; nucleotides outside the gene matches: 8. The CDR3 sequence is 16 residues long. CDR3: CASSFKLTGRNTEAFF. CDR3 nucleotide sequence: TGTGCCAGCAGCTTCAAATTGACAGGGAGGAACACTGAAGCTTTCTTT.

V and J are TRBV6-1 and TRBJ2-2, with 8 nucleotides matching TRBD1. CDR1 MNHNS and CDR2 SASEGT come from the germline V gene. There are 12 residues in the CDR3. The V gene end was trimmed by 8 bases and the J gene end by 7 bases; junction bases not matched to a gene: 3. The CDR3 spells CASQGASGELFF. The CDR3 DNA sequence: TGTGCCAGCCAGGGGGCGAGCGGGGAGCTGTTTTTT.

The chain couples TRBV5-1 to TRBJ2-3; D gene ambiguous. Trimming stripped 0 bases from V and 2 bases from J, with 10 bases between. This CDR3 is 15 amino acids long. Germline loops: CDR1 SGHRS, CDR2 YFSETQ. The CDR3 coding sequence is TGCGCCAGCAGCTTGGGAGGCTATAACACAGATACGCAGTATTTT. This translates into CASSLGGYNTDTQYF.

V usage is TRBV4-1 and J usage is TRBJ1-6; 8 positions match TRBD1. Germline V gives CDR1 MGHRA, CDR2 YSYEKL. The CDR3 has 17 residues. V lost 3 bases to trimming and J lost 7 bases; unmatched junction nucleotides: 11. This chain's CDR3 is CASSHETQGAGNSPLHF. In DNA, the CDR3 is TGCGCCAGCAGCCACGAGACCCAGGGGGCGGGGAATTCACCCCTCCACTTT.

The chain has TRBV9 and TRBJ1-4, with TRBD1 matching 7 bases. V lost 3 bases and J lost 0; bases outside the gene matches: 8. Germline V gene lookup returns CDR1 SGDLS and CDR2 YYNGEE. The CDR3 contains 17 residues. The CDR3 region is CASSAHGGTATNEKLFF. The CDR3 DNA is TGTGCCAGCAGCGCCCATGGGGGGACAGCAACTAATGAAAAACTGTTTTTT.

The chain employs TRBV7-9 and TRBJ1-3, with D possibly matching TRBD1 (5 bases). V dropped 4 bases and J dropped 0 bases, with 13 bases sitting between them. The CDR3 spans 16 residues. Germline V gives CDR1 SEHNR, CDR2 FQNEAQ (reference sequence). The CDR3 DNA is TGTGCCAGCAGCTCTGCGGGGGGGAGCTCTGGAAACACCATATATTTT. Translating it yields CASSSAGGSSGNTIYF.

The rearrangement joins TRBV5-1 to TRBJ1-1; 8 positions agree with TRBD1. The V gene end was trimmed by 3 bases and the J gene end by 2 bases; junction bases not matched to a gene: 6. The CDR3 has 15 amino acids. Per the germline V gene, CDR1 is SGHRS and CDR2 is YFSETQ. The CDR3 protein is CASSSDRVENTEAFF. The CDR3 DNA sequence: TGCGCCAGCAGCTCGGACAGGGTAGAAAACACTGAAGCTTTCTTT.

This chain connects TRBV11-2 to TRBJ2-7, with 8 positions matching TRBD2. CDR1 and CDR2 (germline): SGHAT, FQNNGV. The CDR3 has 16 amino acids. V lost 5 bases and J lost 3; bases outside the gene matches: 12. CDR3 protein: CASSDGPGGSYYEQYF. Here the CDR3 DNA reads TGTGCCAGCAGCGACGGGCCGGGGGGGAGCTACTACGAGCAGTACTTC.

This chain's CDR3 is CASSDQGAIGTDTQYF. CDR3 nucleotide sequence: TGTGCCAGCAGTGATCAGGGGGCAATCGGTACAGATACGCAGTATTTT. V and J are TRBV2 and TRBJ2-3; 8 bases map to TRBD1. This CDR3 spans 16 amino acids. Germline loops: CDR1 SNHLY, CDR2 FYNNEI. J was trimmed by 3 bases and V by 3 bases; bases with no gene match: 8.

The CDR3 sequence: CASTFGDRMNTEAFF. The CDR3 region has the DNA TGTGCCAGCACCTTCGGGGACAGGATGAACACTGAAGCTTTCTTT. The J gene is TRBJ1-1, the V gene TRBV27; 8 nucleotides line up with TRBD1. The germline gives CDR1 MNHEY, CDR2 SMNVEV (reference sequence). V lost 7 bases, J lost 0 bases, and 7 bases stayed unmatched. CDR3 size: 15 residues.

The J gene is TRBJ2-4, the V gene TRBV5-6; TRBD1 matches at 9 bases. CDR1 and CDR2 (germline): SGHDT, YYEEEE. The CDR3 is 12 residues long. The trim removed 0 bases at V and 13 bases at J, leaving 2 bases unmatched. For the CDR3, the DNA is TGTGCCAGCAGCTTGGGGGACAGGGCACAGTACTTC. It is translated as CASSLGDRAQYF.

V and J are TRBV4-1 and TRBJ1-2; TRBD1 matches 8 bases. The V segment lost 2 bases and the J segment 8 bases; nucleotides outside the gene matches: 13. The germline gives CDR1 MGHRA, CDR2 YSYEKL. This CDR3 has 16 amino acids. Here the CDR3 DNA reads TGCGCCAGCAGCCAACCCGGACAGGGCTTCCCTAGCGGCTACACCTTC. It codes for CASSQPGQGFPSGYTF.

This chain links TRBV9 with TRBJ2-7; 8 bases map to TRBD2. Per the germline V gene, CDR1 is SGDLS and CDR2 is YYNGEE. V shed 3 bases and J 0 bases; nucleotides not matched to a gene: 2. This CDR3 spans 14 amino acids. The CDR3, as DNA: TGTGCCAGCAGCGCCGGGACTAGCTCCTACGAGCAGTACTTC. Translated, it gives CASSAGTSSYEQYF.

This chain joins TRBV5-5 and TRBJ1-5; D gene uncertain. This CDR3 comprises 15 residues. Germline CDR1 SGHKS, CDR2 YYEKEE (reference sequence). V dropped 0 bases and J dropped 7 bases, with 14 bases sitting between them. CDR3 residues: CASSLAVQFVQPQHF. The DNA of the CDR3 is TGTGCCAGCAGCTTGGCCGTGCAGTTCGTCCAGCCCCAGCATTTT. Full variable domain (missing parts from reference TRBV5-5 and TRBJ1-5): DAGVTQSPTHLIKTRGQQVTLRCSPISGHKSVSWYQQVLGQGPQFIFQYYEKEERGRGNFPDRFSARQFPNYSSELNVNALLLGDSALYLCASSLAVQFVQPQHFGDGTRLSIL.

The V and J genes are TRBV5-4 and TRBJ2-7; 12 nucleotides match TRBD1. Per germline, CDR1 SGHNT and CDR2 YYREEE (reference sequence). The CDR3 sequence is 14 residues long. After removal of 4 bases from V and 5 bases from J, the junction contained 4 bases not matched to a gene. The CDR3 DNA reads TGTGCCAGCAGCCCGGGACAGGGGGCGAACGAGCAGTACTTC. Translation gives CASSPGQGANEQYF. Full variable domain (missing parts from reference TRBV5-4 and TRBJ2-7): ETGVTQSPTHLIKTRGQQVTLRCSSQSGHNTVSWYQQALGQGPQFIFQYYREEENGRGNFPPRFSGLQFPNYSSELNVNALELDDSALYLCASSPGQGANEQYFGPGTRLTVT.

The V gene is TRBV5-1, the J gene TRBJ2-1; 9 nucleotides line up with TRBD2. The V segment lost 4 bases and the J segment 5 bases; nucleotides outside the gene matches: 7. This CDR3 has 15 residues. Germline loops: CDR1 SGHRS, CDR2 YFSETQ. The CDR3 is CASSSWLAGNNEQFF. CDR3 sequence (DNA): TGCGCCAGCAGCAGTTGGCTAGCGGGGAACAATGAGCAGTTCTTC. The full variable domain, in which reference TRBV5-1 and TRBJ2-1 provide the parts outside the CDR3, is KAGVTQTPRYLIKTRGQQVTLSCSPISGHRSVSWYQQTPGQGLQFLFEYFSETQRNKGNFPGRFSGRQFSNSRSEMNVSTLELGDSALYLCASSSWLAGNNEQFFGPGTRLTVL.

The V and J genes are TRBV6-4 and TRBJ1-1, with D possibly being TRBD1 (5 bases). Germline lookup yields CDR1 MRHNA and CDR2 SNTAGT. The germline V and J ends were trimmed by 5 bases and 5 bases, with 15 bases remaining between them. The CDR3 runs 14 residues. The CDR3 nucleotides read TGTGCCAGCAGTATATCAGGGTTCAGTACTGAAGCTTTCTTT. Amino acids: CASSISGFSTEAFF.

The gene calls are TRBV6-5 and TRBJ1-2; 10 nucleotides match TRBD1. The CDR3 runs 16 residues. Germline V gene sequence: CDR1 MNHEY, CDR2 SVGAGI. After removal of 2 bases from V and 4 bases from J, the junction contained 7 bases not matched to a gene. The CDR3, as DNA: TGTGCCAGCAGTTACCGTCCCGGGACAGGGGTCTATGGCTACACCTTC. Its protein product is CASSYRPGTGVYGYTF.

A single count supports this clone. The genes are TRBV7-9 and TRBJ2-3, with TRBD2 matching over 8 bases. Looked up from germline, CDR1 is SEHNR and CDR2 is FQNEAQ (reference sequence). V shed 5 bases, J shed 3 bases, and the junction held 7 bases outside the gene matches. This CDR3 has 15 residues. As DNA, the CDR3 is TGTGCCAGCAGCCCCCGGCGGGGGGCAACAGATACGCAGTATTTT. Protein: CASSPRRGATDTQYF.

The V gene is TRBV5-1, the J gene TRBJ2-5; 15 nucleotides align to TRBD2. The J call may be wrong; the DNA end is better matched by TRBJ2-7. Germline CDR1 SGHRS, CDR2 YFSETQ. The CDR3 loop spans 17 amino acids. In DNA form, the CDR3 reads TGCGCCAGCAGTCGAGGGACTAGCGGGGGGTTCTCCTACGAGCAGTACTTC. Translation: CASSRGTSGGFSYEQYF.

The chain combines TRBV5-1 with TRBJ1-2, with a possible D match to TRBD1 (6 bases). V dropped 0 bases and J dropped 5 bases, with 14 bases sitting between them. This CDR3 is built from 15 residues. Germline CDR1 reads SGHRS; CDR2 reads YFSETQ. The CDR3 loop reads CASSLEGGPGYGYTF. As DNA, the CDR3 is TGCGCCAGCAGCTTGGAGGGGGGGCCAGGGTATGGCTACACCTTC.

The chain uses TRBV5-1 and TRBJ2-3; a weak D match, TRBD2 (6 bases). The CDR3 contains 16 residues. V lost 4 bases and J 2 bases, leaving 17 bases between the germline ends. Germline lookup yields CDR1 SGHRS and CDR2 YFSETQ. In nucleotides, the CDR3 is TGCGCCAGCAGCCCAGGAAGGGCGGGAATCACAGATACGCAGTATTTT. It specifies CASSPGRAGITDTQYF. Using reference TRBV5-1 and TRBJ2-3 for the parts outside the CDR3, the full variable domain is KAGVTQTPRYLIKTRGQQVTLSCSPISGHRSVSWYQQTPGQGLQFLFEYFSETQRNKGNFPGRFSGRQFSNSRSEMNVSTLELGDSALYLCASSPGRAGITDTQYFGPGTRLTVL.